The clone carrying this T cell receptor beta chain was recorded many times. Its antigen remains unknown. After constant-region reverse-primer amplification, full-length variable regions underwent semi-nested PCR with Nested Universal Primer A. TCRdb called the 5' RACE reads again in MiXCR, with one record for every CDR3 protein. The table records approximately 40,000 distinct CDR3 sequences, about 30% of them present only once. In germline, CDR1 is SEHNR, CDR2 FQNEAQ (reference sequence). This CDR3 is 11 amino acids long. Trimming took off 3 bases at V and 5 bases at J, with 4 bases between the two ends. Regarding the study as a whole: Greatest tumor Treg TCR overlap was with tumor naive CD4+ cells.

CD4+CD45RO+CD25- cells were isolated as memory CD4+ T cells. This sequence joins TRBV7-9 and TRBJ2-5; unclear D gene. The receptor was derived from a female donor with breast cancer. Material for sequencing was tumor-infiltrating memory CD4+ T cells sorted from the breast tumor. Specified subset: memory CD4+ T cells, CD4+CD45RO+CD25-. This chain's CDR3 is CASSFGETQYF. The CDR3 DNA sequence: TGTGCCAGCAGCTTCGGTGAGACCCAGTACTTC. Together with reference TRBV7-9 and TRBJ2-5, the CDR3 gives the full variable domain: DTGVSQNPRHKITKRGQNVTFRCDPISEHNRLYWYRQTLGQGPEFLTYFQNEAQLEKSRLLSDRFSAERPKGSFSTLEIQRTEQGDSAMYLCASSFGETQYFGPGTRLLVL.